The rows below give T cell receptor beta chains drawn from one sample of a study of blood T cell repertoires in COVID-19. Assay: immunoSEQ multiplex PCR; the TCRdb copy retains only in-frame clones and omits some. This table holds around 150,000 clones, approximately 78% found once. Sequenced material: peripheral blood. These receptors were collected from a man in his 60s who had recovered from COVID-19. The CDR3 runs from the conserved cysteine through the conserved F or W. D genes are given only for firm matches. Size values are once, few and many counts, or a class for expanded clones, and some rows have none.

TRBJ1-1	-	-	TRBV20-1	CSASESLMNTEAFF	TGCAGTGCTAGTGAAAGCCTAATGAACACTGAAGCTTTCTTT
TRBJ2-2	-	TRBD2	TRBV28	CASSLTSGRSTGELFF	TGTGCCAGCAGTCTTACTAGCGGGAGATCCACCGGGGAGCTGTTTTTT
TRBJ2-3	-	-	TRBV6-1	CASSEQAGVADTQYF	TGTGCCAGCAGTGAACAAGCAGGGGTGGCAGATACGCAGTATTTT
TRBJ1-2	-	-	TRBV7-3	CASSLNGGRGYGYTF	TGTGCCAGCAGTCTTAACGGGGGACGGGGCTATGGCTACACCTTC
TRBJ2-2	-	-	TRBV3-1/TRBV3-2	CASSQDLYYMNTGELFF	TGTGCCAGCAGCCAAGACCTCTACTACATGAACACCGGGGAGCTGTTTTTT
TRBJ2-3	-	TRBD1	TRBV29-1	CSVRTGASTDTQYF	TGCAGCGTTCGGACAGGGGCTAGCACAGATACGCAGTATTTT
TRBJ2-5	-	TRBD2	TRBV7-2	CASTPPNRPGRGTQYF	TGTGCCAGCACCCCCCCAAACCGGCCGGGGAGGGGGACCCAGTACTTC
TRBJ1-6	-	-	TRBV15	CATCWTDYNSPLHF	TGTGCCACCTGTTGGACAGATTATAATTCACCCCTCCACTTT
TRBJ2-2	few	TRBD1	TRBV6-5	CASSSSGGVNTGELFF	TGTGCCAGCAGTTCGTCAGGGGGAGTAAACACCGGGGAGCTGTTTTTT
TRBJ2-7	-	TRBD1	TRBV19	CASSIAETGQGYEQYF	TGTGCCAGTAGTATAGCGGAGACAGGGCAGGGCTACGAGCAGTACTTC
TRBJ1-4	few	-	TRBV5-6	CASSFSGTNEKLFF	TGTGCCAGCAGCTTCTCGGGAACTAATGAAAAACTGTTTTTT
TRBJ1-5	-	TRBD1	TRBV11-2	CASSPLSGGLGQPQHF	TGTGCCAGCAGCCCCCTCTCAGGGGGCTTAGGTCAGCCCCAGCATTTT
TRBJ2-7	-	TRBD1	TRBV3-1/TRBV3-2	CASSPVPRGLLTEQYF	TGTGCCAGCAGCCCAGTACCGAGGGGGCTTCTAACTGAGCAGTACTTC
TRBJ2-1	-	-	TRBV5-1	CASSLLTSEGGSEQFF	TGCGCCAGCAGCTTGCTCACTAGCGAAGGGGGTAGTGAGCAGTTCTTC
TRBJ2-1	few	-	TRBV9	CASSANNEQFF	TGTGCCAGCAGCGCTAACAATGAGCAGTTCTTC
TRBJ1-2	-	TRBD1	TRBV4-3	CASSHQMTGPYGYTF	TGCGCCAGCAGCCACCAAATGACAGGGCCCTATGGCTACACCTTC
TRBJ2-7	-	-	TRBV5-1	CASSRGSDYEQYF	TGCGCCAGCAGCAGGGGGTCGGACTACGAGCAGTACTTC
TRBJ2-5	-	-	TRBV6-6	CASSGGTAGGETQYF	TGTGCCAGCAGCGGAGGGACGGCGGGCGGAGAGACCCAGTACTTC
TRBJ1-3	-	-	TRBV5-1	CASSLSGTGNTIYF	TGCGCCAGCAGCTTGTCAGGGACTGGAAACACCATATATTTT
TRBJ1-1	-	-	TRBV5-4	CASSSDSNTEAFF	TGTGCCAGCAGCTCGGACTCGAACACTGAAGCTTTCTTT
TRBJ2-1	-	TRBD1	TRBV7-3	CASSLKPRDRGDNEQFF	TGTGCCAGCAGCTTAAAACCCCGGGACAGGGGCGACAATGAGCAGTTCTTC
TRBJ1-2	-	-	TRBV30	CAWGRGFDGYTF	TGTGCCTGGGGGCGGGGTTTCGATGGCTACACCTTC
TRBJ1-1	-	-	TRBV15	CATSRGGLNTEAFF	TGTGCCACCAGTCGGGGAGGGCTGAACACTGAAGCTTTCTTT
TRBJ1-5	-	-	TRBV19	CASSIGVAQNQPQHF	TGTGCCAGTAGTATAGGTGTGGCACAGAATCAGCCCCAGCATTTT
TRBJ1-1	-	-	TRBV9	CASSPQVSNTEAFF	TGTGCCAGCAGCCCGCAGGTCTCGAACACTGAAGCTTTCTTT
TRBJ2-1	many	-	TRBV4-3	CASSQEGWNEQFF	TGCGCCAGCAGCCAAGAGGGCTGGAATGAGCAGTTCTTC
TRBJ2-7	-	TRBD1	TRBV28	CASSSPTGGSYEQYF	TGTGCCAGCAGTTCCCCAACAGGGGGCTCATACGAGCAGTACTTC
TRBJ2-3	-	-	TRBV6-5	CASRSENTQYF	TGTGCCAGCAGGTCCGAGAATACGCAGTATTTT
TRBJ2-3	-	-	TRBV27	CASRPLVGMADTQYF	TGTGCCAGCAGGCCACTAGTGGGGATGGCAGATACGCAGTATTTT
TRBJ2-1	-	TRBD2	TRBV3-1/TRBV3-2	CASSQGTSGSYNEQFF	TGTGCCAGCAGCCAAGGGACTAGCGGATCCTACAATGAGCAGTTCTTC
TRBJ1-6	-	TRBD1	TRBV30	CAWSGGQTSSYNSPLHF	TGTGCCTGGAGTGGGGGACAGACGAGCTCCTATAATTCACCCCTCCACTTT
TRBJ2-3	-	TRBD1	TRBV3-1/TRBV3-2	CASSLTGAVADTQYF	TGTGCCAGCAGTCTGACAGGGGCGGTCGCGGATACGCAGTATTTT
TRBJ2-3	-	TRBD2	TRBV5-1	CASSLDPGLGTTDTQYF	TGCGCCAGCAGCTTGGATCCCGGACTAGGGACCACAGATACGCAGTATTTT
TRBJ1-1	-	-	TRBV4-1	CASSRGGSVNTEAFF	TGCGCCAGCAGCCGCGGCGGGTCCGTGAACACTGAAGCTTTCTTT
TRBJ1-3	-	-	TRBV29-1	CSVNRRSSGNTIYF	TGCAGCGTTAATCGAAGGAGCTCTGGAAACACCATATATTTT
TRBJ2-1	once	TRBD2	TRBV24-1	CAIQREKNYEQFF	TGTGCCATTCAGCGGGAGAAGAATTATGAGCAGTTCTTC
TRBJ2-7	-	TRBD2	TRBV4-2	CASSGELAGVEQYF	TGTGCCAGCAGCGGGGAACTAGCGGGAGTTGAGCAGTACTTC
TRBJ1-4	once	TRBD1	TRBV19	CASSRDRGPEKLFF	TGTGCCAGTAGTCGGGACAGGGGGCCTGAAAAACTGTTTTTT
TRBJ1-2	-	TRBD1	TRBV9	CASSTGDRDYGYTF	TGTGCCAGCAGCACAGGTGACAGGGACTATGGCTACACCTTC
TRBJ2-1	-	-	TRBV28	CAAVQGGYSYNEQFF	TGTGCCGCAGTTCAGGGGGGCTACTCCTACAATGAGCAGTTCTTC
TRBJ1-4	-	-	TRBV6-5	CASRPGSTNEKLFF	TGTGCCAGCAGACCAGGGTCAACTAATGAAAAACTGTTTTTT
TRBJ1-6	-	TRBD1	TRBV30	CAWGITGDGSPLHF	TGTGCCTGGGGGATAACAGGGGATGGTTCACCCCTCCACTTT
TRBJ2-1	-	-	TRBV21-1	CASQGVKRYNEQFF	TGTGCCAGTCAGGGGGTCAAGAGGTACAATGAGCAGTTCTTC
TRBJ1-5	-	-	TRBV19	CASSPVEGSNQPQHF	TGTGCCAGTAGTCCGGTGGAGGGGAGCAATCAGCCCCAGCATTTT
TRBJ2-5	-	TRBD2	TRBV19	CASSTSGRGEKTQYF	TGTGCCAGTAGTACGTCCGGGCGGGGGGAGAAGACCCAGTACTTC
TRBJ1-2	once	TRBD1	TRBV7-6	CASSLEEATGTIYGYTF	TGTGCCAGCAGCTTAGAAGAGGCGACAGGGACGATCTATGGCTACACCTTC
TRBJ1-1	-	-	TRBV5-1	CASSFTADTEAFF	TGCGCCAGCAGCTTTACTGCGGACACTGAAGCTTTCTTT
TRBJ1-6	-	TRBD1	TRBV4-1	CASSQGTVDNSPLHF	TGCGCCAGCAGCCAGGGGACAGTTGATAATTCACCCCTCCACTTT
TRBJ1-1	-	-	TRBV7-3	CASSLIPMNTEAFF	TGTGCCAGCAGCTTAATCCCAATGAACACTGAAGCTTTCTTT
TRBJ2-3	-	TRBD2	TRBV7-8	CASSPRLAGGRVDTQYF	TGTGCCAGCAGCCCTAGACTAGCGGGGGGCCGGGTAGATACGCAGTATTTT
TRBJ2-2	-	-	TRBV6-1	CASSDLLNTGELFF	TGTGCCAGCAGTGATCTTTTGAACACCGGGGAGCTGTTTTTT
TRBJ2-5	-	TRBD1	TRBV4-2	CASSPGTGVWETQYF	TGTGCCAGCAGCCCAGGGACAGGGGTTTGGGAGACCCAGTACTTC
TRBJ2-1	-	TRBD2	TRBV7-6	CASSLAGGYYNEQFF	TGTGCCAGCAGTTTAGCGGGAGGCTACTACAATGAGCAGTTCTTC
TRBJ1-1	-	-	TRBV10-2	CASSGGTSQTEAFF	TGCGCCAGCAGTGGCGGGACTTCACAAACTGAAGCTTTCTTT
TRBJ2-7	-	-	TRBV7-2	CASSLNQGEQYF	TGTGCCAGCAGCTTAAACCAGGGCGAGCAGTACTTC